The 23 T cell receptor beta chains below were found in one sample sequenced in a study of Ad26.COV2.S vaccination and SARS-CoV-2 variants. Treatment: roughly 18 received Ad26.COV2.S at low or high dose, single or two shots; several received placebo; per-sample allocation not given. Sampling was done on day 63 after the first vaccine or placebo injection. The repertoire was sequenced with immunoSEQ multiplex PCR; TCRdb's copy has only in-frame clones and lacks some. The sample includes roughly 300,000 clones, roughly 90% of them seen just once. The starting material was peripheral blood, obtained in a trial of Ad26.COV2.S vaccine versus placebo. These receptors all come from a person between 18 and 59 years old who received the Ad26.COV2.S COVID-19 vaccine or a placebo.

This chain connects TRBV7-9 to TRBJ2-5, with TRBD1 matching over 7 bases. The CDR3 is 15 residues long. Germline CDR1 reads SEHNR; CDR2 reads FQNEAQ (reference sequence). With 5 bases clipped from V and 5 bases from J, the junction kept 11 bases outside the gene matches. The CDR3 DNA reads TGTGCCAGCAGCACGGGGACAGATGAGGGGGAGACCCAGTACTTC. It codes for CASSTGTDEGETQYF. Looking up the rest from reference TRBV7-9 and TRBJ2-5 gives the full variable domain: DTGVSQNPRHKITKRGQNVTFRCDPISEHNRLYWYRQTLGQGPEFLTYFQNEAQLEKSRLLSDRFSAERPKGSFSTLEIQRTEQGDSAMYLCASSTGTDEGETQYFGPGTRLLVL.

This chain connects TRBV18 to TRBJ2-1; D unresolved. CDR1 and CDR2 from the germline V gene are KGHSH and LQKENI. The V end was cut by 3 bases, the J end by 3 bases, with 6 bases between. The CDR3 spans 13 residues. The CDR3 protein is CASSPPGYNEQFF. The CDR3, as DNA: TGTGCCAGCTCACCGCCGGGCTACAATGAGCAGTTCTTC.

The chain is built from TRBV24-1 and TRBJ2-7, with D possibly being TRBD1 (6 bases). There are 15 residues in the CDR3. V lost 3 bases to trimming and J lost 5 bases, with 16 bases between them. Germline V gene sequence: CDR1 KGHDR, CDR2 SFDVKD. CDR3 in amino acids: CATSDARTAFHEQYF. The CDR3, as DNA: TGTGCCACCAGTGATGCCCGGACAGCGTTCCACGAGCAGTACTTC.

This chain joins TRBV29-1 and TRBJ2-1; D possibly uses TRBD1 or TRBD2 (5 bases each). Germline V gives CDR1 SQVTM, CDR2 ANQGSEA. The CDR3 covers 15 residues. The V end lost 5 bases, the J end lost 3 bases, and 17 bases lay between the germline ends. The CDR3, as DNA: TGCAGCGTTCTTGGGACGAGGGATGACTACAATGAGCAGTTCTTC. The encoded protein is CSVLGTRDDYNEQFF.

In DNA form, the CDR3 reads TGTGCCAGCAGCGTTAGGGGGCTTTCATTGACCGGGGAGCTGTTTTTT. Protein sequence: CASSVRGLSLTGELFF. V is TRBV9 and J is TRBJ2-2; 7 positions match TRBD1. The V gene end was trimmed by 2 bases and the J gene end by 5 bases; junction bases not matched to a gene: 9. The CDR3 is made up of 16 amino acids. CDR1 and CDR2 (germline): SGDLS, YYNGEE.

The rearrangement uses TRBV3-1 (or the pseudogene TRBV3-2) and TRBJ1-5, with D hard to call. Between the trimmed V and J ends, which lost 1 base and 0 bases, there was a span of 10 bases. The CDR3 is made up of 16 amino acids. Germline V lookup: CDR1 LGHDT, CDR2 YNNKEL (reference sequence). DNA of the CDR3: TGTGCCAGCAGCCAAGGAGCTGGATATAGCAATCAGCCCCAGCATTTT. Residues: CASSQGAGYSNQPQHF.

This rearrangement joins TRBV29-1 to TRBJ1-1; 7 bases are shared with TRBD1. In germline, CDR1 is SQVTM, CDR2 ANQGSEA. The CDR3 has 15 residues. V lost 2 bases and J lost 0; bases outside the gene matches: 6. CDR3: CSVELKGQLNTEAFF. The CDR3 DNA reads TGCAGCGTTGAATTGAAGGGACAGCTGAACACTGAAGCTTTCTTT.

The rearrangement uses TRBV13 and TRBJ1-4, with D perhaps TRBD1 (5 bases). This CDR3 comprises 16 residues. Germline V gives CDR1 PRHDT, CDR2 FYEKMQ (reference sequence). With 4 bases removed from V and 3 bases from J, the gap between germline ends came to 15 bases. The CDR3 here is CASSWYEGRANEKLFF. The CDR3, as DNA: TGTGCCAGCAGCTGGTATGAGGGGCGAGCTAATGAAAAACTGTTTTTT. The full variable domain, with the rest looked up from reference TRBV13 and TRBJ1-4, is AAGVIQSPRHLIKEKRETATLKCYPIPRHDTVYWYQQGPGQDPQFLISFYEKMQSDKGSIPDRFSAQQFSDYHSELNMSSLELGDSALYFCASSWYEGRANEKLFFGSGTQLSVL.

J is TRBJ2-7 and V is TRBV7-8; no clear D. The CDR3 is made up of 11 amino acids. The germline V gene has CDR1 SGHVS and CDR2 FQNEAQ. The V and J ends lost 8 bases and 2 bases respectively, with 7 bases between them. CDR3 nucleotide sequence: TGTGCCAGCCAGGTCGCCTACGAGCAGTACTTC. This translates into CASQVAYEQYF.

J is TRBJ2-7 and V is TRBV7-2; D perhaps matches TRBD2 (5 bases). The CDR3 loop spans 14 amino acids. V was shortened by 4 bases and J by 4 bases, with 14 bases between the two germline ends. CDR1 is SGHTA and CDR2 is FQGNSA in the germline V gene. The CDR3 region has the DNA TGTGCCAGCAGCTGGACCCTAGGGAGTTACGAGCAGTACTTC. Translated: CASSWTLGSYEQYF.

This clone was seen just once. This chain connects TRBV27 to TRBJ2-2; no firm D call. CDR1 is MNHEY, CDR2 SMNVEV, per germline (reference sequence). V was trimmed by 0 bases and J by 4 bases, leaving 12 bases between them. The CDR3 length is 16 residues. CDR3 amino acids: CASSLSLDLSTGELFF. DNA for the CDR3: TGTGCCAGCAGTTTATCCCTAGACTTATCCACCGGGGAGCTGTTTTTT.

V usage is TRBV7-6 and J usage is TRBJ2-7; D not certain. The V end was cut by 5 bases, the J end by 9 bases, with 14 bases between. The CDR3 extends over 12 amino acids. The germline V gene encodes CDR1 SGHVS and CDR2 FNYEAQ. CDR3 in amino acids: CASSPPLGPQYF. The DNA of the CDR3 is TGTGCCAGCAGCCCCCCCTTAGGGCCGCAGTACTTC. Supplemented by reference TRBV7-6 and TRBJ2-7, the full variable domain reads GAGVSQSPRYKVTKRGQDVALRCDPISGHVSLYWYRQALGQGPEFLTYFNYEAQQDKSGLPNDRFSAERPEGSISTLTIQRTEQRDSAMYRCASSPPLGPQYFGPGTRLTVT.

The CDR3 DNA reads TGTGCTCACCGGTCGACAGGTTTTTACCCCCCCTACGAGCAGTACTTC. This codes for CAHRSTGFYPPYEQYF. V usage is TRBV6-4 and J usage is TRBJ2-7; D may be TRBD1 (6 bases). CDR1 MRHNA and CDR2 SNTAGT come from the germline V gene. There are 16 residues in the CDR3.

The V gene is TRBV7-8, the J gene TRBJ2-7; the D is unclear. The CDR3 has 14 amino acids. Germline CDR1 SGHVS, CDR2 FQNEAQ. Deletions cut 2 bases from V and 4 bases from J, with 12 bases between. The CDR3 DNA reads as TGTGCCAGCAGCTTAAATATAGGAAATTACGAGCAGTACTTC. It translates to CASSLNIGNYEQYF. Full variable domain (outside the CDR3, taken from reference TRBV7-8 and TRBJ2-7): GAGVSQSPRYKVAKRGQDVALRCDPISGHVSLFWYQQALGQGPEFLTYFQNEAQLDKSGLPSDRFFAERPEGSVSTLKIQRTQQEDSAVYLCASSLNIGNYEQYFGPGTRLTVT.

The table lists this clone with a few counts. The gene calls are TRBV19 and TRBJ2-7, with D possibly being TRBD1 or TRBD2 (5 bases each). Between the trimmed V and J ends, which lost 5 bases and 2 bases, there was a span of 13 bases. This CDR3 spans 14 amino acids. Germline CDR1 and CDR2: LNHDA and SQIVND (reference sequence). This chain's CDR3 is CASSPGTEPYEQYF. The CDR3 DNA sequence: TGTGCCAGTAGTCCCGGGACGGAGCCCTACGAGCAGTACTTC. Complete variable domain (other parts from reference TRBV19 and TRBJ2-7): DGGITQSPKYLFRKEGQNVTLSCEQNLNHDAMYWYRQDPGQGLRLIYYSQIVNDFQKGDIAEGYSVSREKKESFPLTVTSAQKNPTAFYLCASSPGTEPYEQYFGPGTRLTVT.

V is TRBV4-2 and J is TRBJ2-5; D may correspond to TRBD1 or TRBD2 (5 bases each). This CDR3 has 14 residues. The V gene lost 1 base and the J gene lost 3 bases, with 9 bases spanning the gap. Germline-derived CDR1 and CDR2 are LGHNA and YNFKEQ. The CDR3 DNA reads as TGTGCCAGCAGCCAAGCAGGGAGCAAAGAGACCCAGTACTTC. Amino acid sequence: CASSQAGSKETQYF.

The V gene is TRBV23-1, the J gene TRBJ2-3, with 7 bases matching TRBD1. TRBV23-1 is flagged as an ORF with uncertain function. Trimming at V came to 2 bases and at J to 6 bases, leaving 23 bases not matched to a gene. The CDR3 sequence is 20 residues long. The CDR3 bases are TGCGCCAGCAGTCAACCAGGGAAAACGGACAGGACTGTCCGTTGGGATACGCAGTATTTT. Protein product: CASSQPGKTDRTVRWDTQYF.

The V and J genes are TRBV4-3 and TRBJ2-7; a weak D match, TRBD1 (6 bases). Trimming pared 8 bases from V and 1 base from J, leaving 18 bases between. The CDR3 contains 15 residues. Germline loops: CDR1 LGHNA, CDR2 YSLEER. CDR3 region: CASHTGHLVSYEQYF. The CDR3 DNA is TGCGCCAGCCACACGGGACATCTTGTTTCCTACGAGCAGTACTTC.

The chain employs TRBV19 and TRBJ1-1; D is undetermined. V shed 10 bases and J shed 1 base, with 16 bases lying between them. Germline V gene sequence: CDR1 LNHDA, CDR2 SQIVND (reference sequence). The CDR3 has 14 amino acids. CDR3 protein: CATLAAAKNTEAFF. CDR3 DNA: TGTGCCACCCTAGCGGCAGCAAAGAACACTGAAGCTTTCTTT.

The gene calls are TRBV3-1 (or the pseudogene TRBV3-2) and TRBJ1-2; tentatively, D is TRBD1 (6 bases). The CDR3 spans 15 residues. Trimming removed 2 bases from V and 6 bases from J, with 16 bases in between. The V gene's germline CDR1 is LGHDT and CDR2 YNNKEL (reference sequence). CDR3 sequence reads: CASSQIYRAEDGYTF. The DNA for the CDR3 is TGTGCCAGCAGCCAAATTTACAGGGCAGAGGATGGCTACACCTTC.

This chain's CDR3 is CATGTGGFGEQFF. CDR3 coding DNA: TGTGCCACCGGGACAGGGGGTTTCGGTGAGCAGTTCTTC. The V and J genes are TRBV6-4 and TRBJ2-1; 11 positions agree with TRBD1. CDR1 and CDR2 (germline): MRHNA, SNTAGT. The length of the CDR3 is 13 residues. Trimming at V came to 10 bases and at J to 9 bases, leaving 8 bases not matched to a gene.

The chain has TRBV12-3 or TRBV12-4 and TRBJ2-1; D may be TRBD2 (6 bases). This CDR3 spans 13 amino acids. V lost 6 bases to trimming and J lost 3 bases, with 9 bases between them. The DNA of the CDR3 is TGTGCCAGCAGAGCGGGCCTCTACAATGAGCAGTTCTTC. This sequence encodes CASRAGLYNEQFF.

This clone was seen a handful of times. V and J are TRBV9 and TRBJ2-1, with 8 bases matching TRBD2. V lost 1 base to trimming and J lost 8 bases; unmatched junction nucleotides: 8. In germline, CDR1 is SGDLS, CDR2 YYNGEE. The CDR3 is 15 residues long. The CDR3 region is CASSVYGRATDEQFF. CDR3 DNA sequence: TGTGCCAGCAGCGTATACGGGAGGGCCACCGATGAGCAGTTCTTC.